This TCR beta chain was retrieved from a study of radiotherapy plus CTLA-4 blockade in lung cancer. Across the study: Objective responses were seen in around 17% of patients, disease control in around 31%.

Alongside CTLA-4 blockade with ipilimumab, patients with chemo-refractory metastatic non-small-cell lung cancer received focal radiation. V gave up 3 bases and J gave up 6 bases, with 18 bases separating them. Looked up from germline, CDR1 is MGHRA and CDR2 is YSYEKL. The CDR3 runs 16 residues. Assay: immunoSEQ multiplex PCR; the TCRdb copy retains only in-frame clones and omits some. The table includes roughly 90,000 clones, about 90% detected once. As to this clone: The antigen is not known.

General observations from the study: Subsequent to radiotherapy plus ipilimumab, tumor-derived TCR clones underwent expansion in blood. With interferon-beta, early dynamics of blood T cell clones were reported to best predict response.

V usage is TRBV4-1 and J usage is TRBJ1-5; D might be TRBD1 (5 bases). This receptor was obtained from a human donor with non-small cell lung cancer that progressed on radiotherapy plus ipilimumab. The specimen comprised peripheral blood, sampled from a patient treated with radiotherapy plus ipilimumab. In DNA, the CDR3 is TGCGCCAGCAGCCAGGAAGGGACGGTCCAGGGTCAGCCCCAGCATTTT. Protein sequence: CASSQEGTVQGQPQHF.